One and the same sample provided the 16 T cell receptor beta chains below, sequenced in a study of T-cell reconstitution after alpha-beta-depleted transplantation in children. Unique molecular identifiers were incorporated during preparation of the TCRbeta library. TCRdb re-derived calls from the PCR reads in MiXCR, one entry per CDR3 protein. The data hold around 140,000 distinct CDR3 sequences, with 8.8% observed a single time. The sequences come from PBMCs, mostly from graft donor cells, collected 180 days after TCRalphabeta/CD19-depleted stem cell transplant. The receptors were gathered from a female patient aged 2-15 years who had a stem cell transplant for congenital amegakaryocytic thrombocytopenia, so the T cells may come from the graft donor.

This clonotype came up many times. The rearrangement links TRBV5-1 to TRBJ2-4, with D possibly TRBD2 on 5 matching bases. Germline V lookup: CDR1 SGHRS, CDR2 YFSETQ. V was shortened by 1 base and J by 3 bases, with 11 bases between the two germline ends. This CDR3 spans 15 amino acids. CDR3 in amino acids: CASSLSLAHKNIQYF. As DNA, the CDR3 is TGCGCCAGCAGCTTGTCCCTAGCTCACAAAAACATTCAGTACTTC. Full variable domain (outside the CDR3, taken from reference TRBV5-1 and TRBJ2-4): KAGVTQTPRYLIKTRGQQVTLSCSPISGHRSVSWYQQTPGQGLQFLFEYFSETQRNKGNFPGRFSGRQFSNSRSEMNVSTLELGDSALYLCASSLSLAHKNIQYFGAGTRLSVL.

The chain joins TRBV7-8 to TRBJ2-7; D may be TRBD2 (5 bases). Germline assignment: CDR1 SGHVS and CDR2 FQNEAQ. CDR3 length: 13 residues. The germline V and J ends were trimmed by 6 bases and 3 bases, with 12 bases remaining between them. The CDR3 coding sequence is TGTGCCAGCAGGCCCCCCGGGGACTACGAGCAGTACTTC. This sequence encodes CASRPPGDYEQYF.

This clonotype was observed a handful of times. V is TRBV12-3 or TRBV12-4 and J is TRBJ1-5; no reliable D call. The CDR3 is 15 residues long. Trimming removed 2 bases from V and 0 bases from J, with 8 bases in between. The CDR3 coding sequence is TGTGCCAGCAGTTTACGAATTAATAGCAATCAGCCCCAGCATTTT. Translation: CASSLRINSNQPQHF.

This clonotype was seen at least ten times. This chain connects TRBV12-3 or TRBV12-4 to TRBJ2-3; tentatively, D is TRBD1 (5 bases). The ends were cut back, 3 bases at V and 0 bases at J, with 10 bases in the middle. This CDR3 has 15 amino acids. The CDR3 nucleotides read TGTGCCAGCAGTTTTCAGGGATCTAGCACAGATACGCAGTATTTT. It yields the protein CASSFQGSSTDTQYF.

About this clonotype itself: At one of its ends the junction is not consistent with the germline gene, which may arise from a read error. The CDR3 is CSSSLMLTQYF. CDR3 bases: TGCTCCAGCAGCTTGATGCTGACTCAGTACTTC. The rearrangement links TRBV5-1 to TRBJ2-5; no definite D call. The CDR3 consists of 11 residues. Germline V gene lookup returns CDR1 SGHRS and CDR2 YFSETQ.

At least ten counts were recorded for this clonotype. CDR3 sequence (DNA): TGTGCCAGCAGCCAAGATCGGGCGGTATACAATGAGCAGTTCTTC. It encodes CASSQDRAVYNEQFF. The chain links TRBV14 to TRBJ2-1; D unclear. Germline CDR1 is SGHDN and CDR2 is FVKESK. The ends were cut back, 0 bases at V and 4 bases at J, with 10 bases in the middle. This CDR3 is 15 amino acids long.

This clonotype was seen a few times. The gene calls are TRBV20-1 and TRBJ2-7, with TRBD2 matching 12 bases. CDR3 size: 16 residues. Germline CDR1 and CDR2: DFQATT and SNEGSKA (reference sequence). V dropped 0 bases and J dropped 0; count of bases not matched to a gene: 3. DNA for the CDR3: TGCAGTGCTAGAGATCGACTAGCGGGAGCCTCCTACGAGCAGTACTTC. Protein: CSARDRLAGASYEQYF.

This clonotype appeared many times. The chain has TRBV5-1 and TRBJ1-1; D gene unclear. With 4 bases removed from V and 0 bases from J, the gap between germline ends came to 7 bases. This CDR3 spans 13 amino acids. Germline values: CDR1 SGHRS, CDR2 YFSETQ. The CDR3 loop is CASSPTLNTEAFF. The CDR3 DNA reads TGCGCCAGCAGCCCTACATTGAACACTGAAGCTTTCTTT.

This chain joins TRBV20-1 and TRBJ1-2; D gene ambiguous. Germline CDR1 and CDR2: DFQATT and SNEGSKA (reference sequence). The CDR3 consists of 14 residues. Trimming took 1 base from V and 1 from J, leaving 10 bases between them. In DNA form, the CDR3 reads TGCAGTGCTAGAGTGGAGGCGGGTAACTATGGCTACACCTTC. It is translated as CSARVEAGNYGYTF.

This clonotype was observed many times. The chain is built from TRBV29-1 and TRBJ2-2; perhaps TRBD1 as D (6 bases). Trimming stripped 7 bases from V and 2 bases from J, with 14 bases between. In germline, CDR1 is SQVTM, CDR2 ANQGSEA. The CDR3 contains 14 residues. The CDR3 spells CSALTGGNTGELFF. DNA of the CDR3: TGCAGCGCTCTGACAGGCGGAAACACCGGGGAGCTGTTTTTT.

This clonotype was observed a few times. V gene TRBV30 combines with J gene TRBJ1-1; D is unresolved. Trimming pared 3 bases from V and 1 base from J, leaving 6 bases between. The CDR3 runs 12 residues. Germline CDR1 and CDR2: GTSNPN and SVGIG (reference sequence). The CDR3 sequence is CAWSYSNTEAFF. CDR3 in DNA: TGTGCCTGGAGCTATTCGAACACTGAAGCTTTCTTT.

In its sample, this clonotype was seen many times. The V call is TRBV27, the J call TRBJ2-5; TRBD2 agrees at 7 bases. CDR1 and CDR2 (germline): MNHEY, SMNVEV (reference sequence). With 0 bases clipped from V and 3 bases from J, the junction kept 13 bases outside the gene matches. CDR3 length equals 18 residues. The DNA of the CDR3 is TGTGCCAGCAGTTTATCTACCCCGGGACTACAACTAAAAGAGACCCAGTACTTC. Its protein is CASSLSTPGLQLKETQYF.

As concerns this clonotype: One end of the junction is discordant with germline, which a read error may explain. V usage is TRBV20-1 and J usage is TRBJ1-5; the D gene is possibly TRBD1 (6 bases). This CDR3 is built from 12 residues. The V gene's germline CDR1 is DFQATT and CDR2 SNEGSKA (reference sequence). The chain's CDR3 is CSAEDSNQPHHF. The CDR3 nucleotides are TGCAGTGCTGAGGACAGCAATCAGCCCCATCATTTT.

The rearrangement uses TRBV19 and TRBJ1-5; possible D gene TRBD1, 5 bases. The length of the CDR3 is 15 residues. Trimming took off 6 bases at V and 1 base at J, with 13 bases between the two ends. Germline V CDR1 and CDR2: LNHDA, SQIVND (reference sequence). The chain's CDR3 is CASSRQPNSNQPQHF. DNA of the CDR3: TGTGCCAGTAGCCGACAGCCCAACAGCAATCAGCCCCAGCATTTT. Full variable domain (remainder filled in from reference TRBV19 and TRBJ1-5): DGGITQSPKYLFRKEGQNVTLSCEQNLNHDAMYWYRQDPGQGLRLIYYSQIVNDFQKGDIAEGYSVSREKKESFPLTVTSAQKNPTAFYLCASSRQPNSNQPQHFGDGTRLSIL.

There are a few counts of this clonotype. The CDR3, as DNA: TGCAGTGCTAGAGCCGGGGGGGGCGACTATGGCTACACCTTC. Protein: CSARAGGGDYGYTF. The chain uses TRBV20-1 and TRBJ1-2, with D possibly TRBD1 on 6 matching bases. CDR3 length equals 14 residues. The V end lost 1 base, the J end lost 3 bases, and 12 bases lay between the germline ends. Germline loops: CDR1 DFQATT, CDR2 SNEGSKA (reference sequence).

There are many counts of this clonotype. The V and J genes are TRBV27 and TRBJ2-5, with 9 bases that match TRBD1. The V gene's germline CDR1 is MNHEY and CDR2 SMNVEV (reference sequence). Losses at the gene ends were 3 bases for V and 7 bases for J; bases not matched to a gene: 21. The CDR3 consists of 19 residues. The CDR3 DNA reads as TGTGCCAGCAGTTTGTCTCCAAACACCGGGACAGGGTTGTATCGGACCCAGTACTTC. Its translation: CASSLSPNTGTGLYRTQYF.